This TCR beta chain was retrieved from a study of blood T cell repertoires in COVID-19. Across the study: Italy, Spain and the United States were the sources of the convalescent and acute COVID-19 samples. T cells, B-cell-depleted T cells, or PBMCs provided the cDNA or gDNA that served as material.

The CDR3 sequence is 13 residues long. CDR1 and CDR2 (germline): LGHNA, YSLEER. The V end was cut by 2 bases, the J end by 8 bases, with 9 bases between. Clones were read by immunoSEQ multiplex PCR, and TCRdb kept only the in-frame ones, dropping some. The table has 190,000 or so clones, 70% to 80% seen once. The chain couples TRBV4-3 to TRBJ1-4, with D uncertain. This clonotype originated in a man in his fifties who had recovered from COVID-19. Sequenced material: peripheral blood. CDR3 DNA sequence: TGCGCCAGCAGCCAACTGTCCGGGGAAAAACTGTTTTTT. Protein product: CASSQLSGEKLFF.